This T cell receptor beta chain comes out of a study of monozygotic twins with inflammatory bowel disease. Each sample's cDNA came from eight separate reactions. TCRdb reprocessed the 5' RACE reads, with one entry per CDR3 protein and no DNA. Its table lists around 400,000 distinct CDR3 sequences. The germline V gene has CDR1 DFQATT and CDR2 SNEGSKA (reference sequence). This CDR3 comprises 16 residues. Blood was collected, roughly 2.5 ml per donor. Remarks on this clonotype: Its antigen remains unknown.

Whole-study findings and limits: Healthy co-twins exceeded IBD patients in TCRbeta diversity as measured by inverse Simpson. Relative to healthy twins, IBD patients had fewer clonotypes in common with others, a gap that was especially apparent with disease activity.

Source material: blood. The rearrangement links TRBV20-1 to TRBJ2-5; TCRdb indicates TRBD2, and absent DNA this call remains unverified. This TCR was recovered from a human donor with ulcerative colitis or Crohn's disease, or a healthy co-twin of an affected twin (not recorded which). This CDR3 reads CSARTSGRARQETQYF.